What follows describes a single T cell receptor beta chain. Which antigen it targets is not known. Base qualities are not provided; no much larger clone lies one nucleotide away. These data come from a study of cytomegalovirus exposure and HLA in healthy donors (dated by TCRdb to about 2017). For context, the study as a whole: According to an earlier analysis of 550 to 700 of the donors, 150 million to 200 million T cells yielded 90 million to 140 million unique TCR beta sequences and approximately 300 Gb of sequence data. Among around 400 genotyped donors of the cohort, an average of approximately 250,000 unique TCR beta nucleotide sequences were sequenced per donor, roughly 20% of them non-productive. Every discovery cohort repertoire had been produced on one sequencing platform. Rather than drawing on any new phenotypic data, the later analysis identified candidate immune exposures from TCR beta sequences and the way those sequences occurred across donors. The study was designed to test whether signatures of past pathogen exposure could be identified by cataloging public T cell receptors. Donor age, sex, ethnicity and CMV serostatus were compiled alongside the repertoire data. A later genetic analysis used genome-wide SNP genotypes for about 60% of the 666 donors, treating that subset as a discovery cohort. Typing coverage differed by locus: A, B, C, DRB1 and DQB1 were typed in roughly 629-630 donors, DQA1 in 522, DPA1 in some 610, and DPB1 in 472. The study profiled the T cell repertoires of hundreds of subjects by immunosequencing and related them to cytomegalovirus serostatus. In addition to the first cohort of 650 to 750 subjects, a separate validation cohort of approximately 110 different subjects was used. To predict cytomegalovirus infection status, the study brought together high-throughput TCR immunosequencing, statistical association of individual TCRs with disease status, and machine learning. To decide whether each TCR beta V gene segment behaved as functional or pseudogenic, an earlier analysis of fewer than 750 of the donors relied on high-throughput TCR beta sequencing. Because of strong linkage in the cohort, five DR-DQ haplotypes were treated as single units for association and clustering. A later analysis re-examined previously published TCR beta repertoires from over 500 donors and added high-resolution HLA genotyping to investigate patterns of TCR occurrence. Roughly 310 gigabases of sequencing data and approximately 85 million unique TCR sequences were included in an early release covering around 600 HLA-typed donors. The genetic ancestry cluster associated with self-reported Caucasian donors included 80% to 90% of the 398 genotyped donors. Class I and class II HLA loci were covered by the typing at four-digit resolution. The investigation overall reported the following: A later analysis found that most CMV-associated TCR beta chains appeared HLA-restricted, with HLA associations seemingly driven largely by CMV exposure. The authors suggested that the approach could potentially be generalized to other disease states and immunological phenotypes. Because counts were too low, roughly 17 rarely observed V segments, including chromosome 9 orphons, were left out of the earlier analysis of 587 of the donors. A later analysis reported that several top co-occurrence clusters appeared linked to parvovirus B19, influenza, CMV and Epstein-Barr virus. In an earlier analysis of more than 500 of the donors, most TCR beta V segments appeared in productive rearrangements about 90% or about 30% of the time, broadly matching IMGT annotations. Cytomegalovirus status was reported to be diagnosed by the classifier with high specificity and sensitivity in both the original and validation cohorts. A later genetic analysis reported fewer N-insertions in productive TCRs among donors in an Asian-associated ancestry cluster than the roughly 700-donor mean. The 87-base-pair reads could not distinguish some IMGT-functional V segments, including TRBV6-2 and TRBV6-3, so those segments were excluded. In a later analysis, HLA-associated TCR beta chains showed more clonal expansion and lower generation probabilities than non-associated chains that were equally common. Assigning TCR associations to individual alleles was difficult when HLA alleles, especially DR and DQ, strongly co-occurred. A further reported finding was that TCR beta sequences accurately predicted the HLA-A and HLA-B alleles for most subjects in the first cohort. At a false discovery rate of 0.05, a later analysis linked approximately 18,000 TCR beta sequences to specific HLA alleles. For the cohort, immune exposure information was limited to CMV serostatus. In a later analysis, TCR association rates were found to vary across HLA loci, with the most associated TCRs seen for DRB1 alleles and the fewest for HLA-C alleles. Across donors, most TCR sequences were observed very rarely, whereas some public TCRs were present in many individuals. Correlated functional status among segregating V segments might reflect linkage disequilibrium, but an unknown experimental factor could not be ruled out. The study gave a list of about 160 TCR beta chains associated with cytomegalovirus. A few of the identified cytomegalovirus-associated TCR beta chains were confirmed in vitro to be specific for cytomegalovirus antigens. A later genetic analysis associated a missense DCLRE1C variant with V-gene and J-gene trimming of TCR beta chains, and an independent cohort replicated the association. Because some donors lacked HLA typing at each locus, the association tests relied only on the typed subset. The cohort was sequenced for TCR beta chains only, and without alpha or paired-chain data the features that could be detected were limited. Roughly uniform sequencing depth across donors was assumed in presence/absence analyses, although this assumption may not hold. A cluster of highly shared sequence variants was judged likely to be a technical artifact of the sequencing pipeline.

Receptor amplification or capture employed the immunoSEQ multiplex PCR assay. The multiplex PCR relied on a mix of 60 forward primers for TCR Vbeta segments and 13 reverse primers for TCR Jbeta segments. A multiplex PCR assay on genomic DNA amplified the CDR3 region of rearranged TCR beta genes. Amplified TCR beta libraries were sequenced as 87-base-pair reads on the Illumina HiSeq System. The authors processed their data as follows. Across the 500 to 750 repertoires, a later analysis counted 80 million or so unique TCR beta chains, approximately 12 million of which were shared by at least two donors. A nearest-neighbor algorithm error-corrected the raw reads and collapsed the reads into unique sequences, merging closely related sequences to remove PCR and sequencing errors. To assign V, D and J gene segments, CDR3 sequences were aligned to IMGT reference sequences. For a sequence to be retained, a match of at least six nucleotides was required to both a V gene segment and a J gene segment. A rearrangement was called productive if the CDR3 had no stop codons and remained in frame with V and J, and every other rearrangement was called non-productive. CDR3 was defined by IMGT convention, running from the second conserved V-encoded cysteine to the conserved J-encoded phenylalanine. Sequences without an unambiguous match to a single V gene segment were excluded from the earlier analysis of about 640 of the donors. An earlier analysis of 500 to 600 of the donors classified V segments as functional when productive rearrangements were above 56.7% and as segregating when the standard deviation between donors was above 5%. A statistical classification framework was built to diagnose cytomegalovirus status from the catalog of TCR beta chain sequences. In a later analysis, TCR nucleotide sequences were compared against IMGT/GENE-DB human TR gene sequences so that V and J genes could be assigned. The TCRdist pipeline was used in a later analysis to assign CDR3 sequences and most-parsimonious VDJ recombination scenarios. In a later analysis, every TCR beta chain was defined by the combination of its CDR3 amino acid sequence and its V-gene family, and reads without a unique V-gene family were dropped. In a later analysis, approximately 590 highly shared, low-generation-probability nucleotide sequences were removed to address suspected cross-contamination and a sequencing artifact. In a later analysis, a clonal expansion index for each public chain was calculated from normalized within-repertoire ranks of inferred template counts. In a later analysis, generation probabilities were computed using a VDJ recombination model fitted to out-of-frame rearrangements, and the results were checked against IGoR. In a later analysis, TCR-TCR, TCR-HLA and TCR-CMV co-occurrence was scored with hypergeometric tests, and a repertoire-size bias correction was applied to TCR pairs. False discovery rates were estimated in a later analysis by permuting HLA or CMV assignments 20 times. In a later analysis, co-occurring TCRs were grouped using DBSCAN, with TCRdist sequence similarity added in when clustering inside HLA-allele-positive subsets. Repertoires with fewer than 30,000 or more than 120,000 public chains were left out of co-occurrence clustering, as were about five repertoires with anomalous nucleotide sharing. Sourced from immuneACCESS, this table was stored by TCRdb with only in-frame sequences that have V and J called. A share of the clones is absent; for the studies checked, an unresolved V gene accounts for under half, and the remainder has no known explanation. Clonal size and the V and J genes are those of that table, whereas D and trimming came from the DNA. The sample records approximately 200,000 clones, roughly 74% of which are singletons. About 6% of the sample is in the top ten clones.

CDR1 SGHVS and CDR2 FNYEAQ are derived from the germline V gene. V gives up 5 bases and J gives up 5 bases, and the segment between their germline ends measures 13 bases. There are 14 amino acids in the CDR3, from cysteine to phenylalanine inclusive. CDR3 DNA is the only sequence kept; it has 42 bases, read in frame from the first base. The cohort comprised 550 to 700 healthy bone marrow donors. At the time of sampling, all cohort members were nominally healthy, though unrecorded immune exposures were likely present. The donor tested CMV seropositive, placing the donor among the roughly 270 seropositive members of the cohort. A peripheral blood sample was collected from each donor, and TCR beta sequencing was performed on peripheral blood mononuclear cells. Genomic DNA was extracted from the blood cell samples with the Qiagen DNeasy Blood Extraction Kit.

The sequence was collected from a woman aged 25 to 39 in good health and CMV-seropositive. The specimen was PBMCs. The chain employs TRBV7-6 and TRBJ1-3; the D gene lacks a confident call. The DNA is TGTGCCAGCAGCGAAGGAGACGGGAGAAACACCATATATTTT. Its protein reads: CASSEGDGRNTIYF.